One sample yielded the 31 T cell receptor beta chains listed below, sequenced in a study of T-cell memory formation after mild COVID-19. MiXCR, run by TCRdb on the 5' RACE reads, gives a single entry per CDR3 protein. The repertoire holds approximately 240,000 distinct CDR3 sequences, with over 15% as singletons. Material for sequencing was PBMCs or a T cell subset sorted from them (not recorded which). These receptors came from a man younger than 30 who had mild COVID-19 (a few samples of this study predate the infection). Cell type and time point are not known.

This clonotype has only a few counts. V is TRBV21-1 and J is TRBJ2-7; the table gives TRBD2 as D, unverified against the DNA. TRBV21-1 constitutes a pseudogene. The CDR3 consists of 20 residues. CDR3 sequence (DNA): TGTGCCAGCAGCAAAGCGCTTTCGACTAGCGGGGGCCTAAGCTCCTACGAGCAGTACGTC. Amino acid sequence: CASSKALSTSGGLSSYEQYV.

A few counts support this clonotype. The chain employs TRBV20-1 and TRBJ2-7, with 7 bases that match TRBD1. Germline V lookup: CDR1 DFQATT, CDR2 SNEGSKA (reference sequence). This CDR3 is built from 14 residues. Trimming cost V 6 bases and J 5 bases; bases outside gene matches: 13. The CDR3 region is CSATIPGQRHEQYF. The CDR3 DNA reads as TGCAGTGCCACTATCCCGGGACAGAGGCACGAGCAGTACTTC.

The rearrangement links TRBV3-2 to TRBJ1-1; the D call in the table, TRBD1, was not verified against the DNA. TRBV3-2 is a known pseudogene. This CDR3 has 21 residues. The CDR3 region is CASSHQGGGQEVPYMNTEAFF. The CDR3 nucleotides are TGTGCCAGCAGCCACCAAGGGGGCGGACAGGAGGTCCCCTACATGAACACTGAAGCTTTCTTT.

This sequence joins TRBV9 and TRBJ1-1, with D unclear. V was shortened by 4 bases and J by 0 bases, with 13 bases between the two germline ends. The CDR3 runs to 15 residues. Germline V gene lookup returns CDR1 SGDLS and CDR2 YYNGEE. Here the CDR3 DNA reads TGTGCCAGCAGCCCCAAAGGAGGGATGAACACTGAAGCTTTCTTT. Its protein is CASSPKGGMNTEAFF.

This chain links TRBV10-3 with TRBJ1-5; 9 bases match TRBD1. In germline, CDR1 is ENHRY, CDR2 SYGVKD. This CDR3 is 14 amino acids long. Trimming removed 4 bases from V and 10 bases from J; junction bases left unmatched: 8. DNA of the CDR3: TGTGCCATCAGTGGTACCGGGACAGGGCTCCCCCAGCATTTT. Translating gives CAISGTGTGLPQHF.

This clonotype has more than one count but fewer than ten. The chain uses TRBV7-2 and TRBJ1-4; tentative D call: TRBD1 (5 bases). The CDR3 has 15 amino acids. CDR1 is SGHTA, CDR2 FQGNSA, per germline. Between the trimmed V and J ends, which lost 1 base and 5 bases, there was a span of 11 bases. CDR3 protein: CASSLGGTVNEKLFF. The CDR3 DNA follows: TGTGCCAGCAGCTTAGGAGGGACGGTGAATGAAAAACTGTTTTTT.

The chain employs TRBV24-1 and TRBJ2-7, with 7 nucleotides matching TRBD1. V lost 4 bases to trimming and J lost 3 bases; unmatched junction nucleotides: 5. The CDR3 spans 14 residues. From germline, CDR1 is KGHDR and CDR2 SFDVKD. CDR3 sequence reads: CATSEAGTDYEQYF. The CDR3 DNA follows: TGTGCCACCAGTGAAGCCGGGACAGACTACGAGCAGTACTTC.

This clonotype came up a few times. This sequence joins TRBV7-3 and TRBJ2-1, with 13 positions matching TRBD2. This CDR3 has 21 amino acids. The J segment lost 0 bases and the V segment lost 4 bases, leaving 15 bases of the junction unmatched. Germline loops: CDR1 SGHTA, CDR2 FQGTGA. The CDR3 bases are TGTGCCAGCAGCTCCCAGGGACAGCGGACTAGCGGGGGTTCCTCCTACAATGAGCAGTTCTTC. It codes for CASSSQGQRTSGGSSYNEQFF. Based on the CDR3 plus reference TRBV7-3 and TRBJ2-1, the full variable domain is GAGVSQTPSNKVTEKGKYVELRCDPISGHTALYWYRQSLGQGPEFLIYFQGTGAADDSGLPNDRFFAVRPEGSVSTLKIQRTERGDSAVYLCASSSQGQRTSGGSSYNEQFFGPGTRLTVL.

This chain's CDR3 is CASSLAGGADTQYF. In DNA form, the CDR3 reads TGTGCCAGCAGCTTAGCGGGGGGTGCAGATACGCAGTATTTT. The chain links TRBV7-2 to TRBJ2-3, with D possibly being TRBD2 (6 bases). The germline V gene encodes CDR1 SGHTA and CDR2 FQGNSA. The CDR3 has 14 residues. V was trimmed by 0 bases and J by 4 bases, leaving 8 bases between them.

V usage is TRBV7-2 and J usage is TRBJ2-7; D remains ambiguous. Trimming shortened V by 0 bases and J by 2 bases, and 2 bases separated the two germline ends. Germline loops: CDR1 SGHTA, CDR2 FQGNSA. The CDR3 totals 12 residues. The DNA for the CDR3 is TGTGCCAGCAGCTTAGCGACCTACGAGCAGTACTTC. This translates into CASSLATYEQYF.

This clonotype was seen more than once but under ten times. The chain has TRBV5-1 and TRBJ1-1; no reliable D call. The CDR3 consists of 15 residues. CDR1 and CDR2 from the germline V gene are SGHRS and YFSETQ. Trimming took 0 bases from V and 1 from J, leaving 10 bases between them. The CDR3 region has the DNA TGCGCCAGCAGCTTGGGTGTCCAAGAGAACACTGAAGCTTTCTTT. Translated, it gives CASSLGVQENTEAFF.

This clonotype was counted only a few times. This chain joins TRBV7-9 and TRBJ1-6; D unresolved. CDR3 size: 16 residues. Trimming pared 10 bases from V and 1 base from J, leaving 17 bases between. CDR1 is SEHNR and CDR2 is FQNEAQ in the germline V gene (reference sequence). Here the CDR3 reads CATTPGAGSYNSPLHF. The CDR3 nucleotides are TGTGCCACCACTCCGGGAGCCGGTTCCTATAATTCACCCCTCCACTTT. The full variable domain, its missing parts supplied by reference TRBV7-9 and TRBJ1-6, is DTGVSQNPRHKITKRGQNVTFRCDPISEHNRLYWYRQTLGQGPEFLTYFQNEAQLEKSRLLSDRFSAERPKGSFSTLEIQRTEQGDSAMYLCATTPGAGSYNSPLHFGNGTRLTVT.

There are many counts of this clonotype. The chain recombines TRBV5-1 with TRBJ2-3; tentatively, D is TRBD2 (6 bases). Per germline, CDR1 SGHRS and CDR2 YFSETQ. The ends were cut back, 3 bases at V and 2 bases at J, with 10 bases in the middle. The CDR3 length is 14 residues. The CDR3 here is CASSWRDLTDTQYF. The DNA of the CDR3 is TGCGCCAGCAGCTGGCGGGACCTCACAGATACGCAGTATTTT.

The genes are TRBV7-9 and TRBJ1-2; 7 nucleotides line up with TRBD1. The CDR3 has 14 residues. CDR1 SEHNR and CDR2 FQNEAQ come from the germline V gene (reference sequence). V shed 8 bases, J shed 0 bases, and the junction held 6 bases outside the gene matches. In DNA, the CDR3 is TGTGCCAGCGATCCTGGACAGGCTAACTATGGCTACACCTTC. It translates to CASDPGQANYGYTF.

This chain links TRBV19 with TRBJ1-1, with a possible D match to TRBD1 (5 bases). The CDR3 spans 14 residues. Trimming removed 6 bases from V and 6 bases from J, with 17 bases in between. Germline V gene data show CDR1 as LNHDA and CDR2 as SQIVND (reference sequence). CDR3 sequence reads: CASRPWGVVSEAFF. The DNA for the CDR3 is TGTGCCAGTAGGCCGTGGGGGGTCGTCTCTGAAGCTTTCTTT.

V and J are TRBV5-1 and TRBJ2-1; 9 nucleotides align to TRBD2. J gave up 7 bases and V 1 base, and 6 bases lay outside the gene matches. Germline CDR1 SGHRS, CDR2 YFSETQ. The CDR3 extends over 15 amino acids. The CDR3 loop reads CASSLRAGGGNEQFF. The CDR3 nucleotides are TGCGCCAGCAGCTTGAGAGCGGGGGGAGGTAATGAGCAGTTCTTC.

This clonotype was seen more than once but under ten times. This chain connects TRBV7-8 to TRBJ2-7; 9 bases match TRBD2. V shed 3 bases and J 6 bases; nucleotides not matched to a gene: 0. Looked up from germline, CDR1 is SGHVS and CDR2 is FQNEAQ. There are 12 residues in the CDR3. CDR3 amino acids: CASSFSGGEQYV. CDR3 nucleotides: TGTGCCAGCAGCTTTAGCGGGGGCGAGCAGTACGTC.

This clonotype was detected ten times or more. The rearrangement joins TRBV15 to TRBJ1-3, with D uncertain. With 5 bases removed from V and 0 bases from J, the gap between germline ends came to 8 bases. The CDR3 is 14 amino acids. Germline V CDR1 and CDR2: LNHNV, YYDKDF (reference sequence). The CDR3 reads CATSLAGSGNTIYF. For the CDR3, the DNA is TGTGCCACCAGCCTGGCGGGCTCTGGAAACACCATATATTTT. Together with reference TRBV15 and TRBJ1-3, the CDR3 gives the full variable domain: DAMVIQNPRYQVTQFGKPVTLSCSQTLNHNVMYWYQQKSSQAPKLLFHYYDKDFNNEADTPDNFQSRRPNTSFCFLDIRSPGLGDTAMYLCATSLAGSGNTIYFGEGSWLTVV.

The CDR3 region is CASSYSAGSSQPQHF. Written as DNA, the CDR3 is TGTGCCAGCAGTTACTCGGCAGGGAGTAGTCAGCCCCAGCATTTT. The chain is built from TRBV6-5 and TRBJ1-5, with D perhaps TRBD1 (5 bases). Germline-derived CDR1 and CDR2 are MNHEY and SVGAGI. Trimming shortened V by 0 bases and J by 6 bases, and 12 bases separated the two germline ends. This CDR3 comprises 15 residues.

This rearrangement joins TRBV29-1 to TRBJ2-5, with D perhaps assigned TRBD1 or TRBD2 (6 bases each). The germline CDR1 and CDR2 sequences are SQVTM and ANQGSEA. Deletions cut 7 bases from V and 2 bases from J, with 20 bases between. This CDR3 contains 15 residues. CDR3 sequence (DNA): TGCAGCGACCGTGCGCCGGGGGCCGGGCAAGAGACCCAGTACTTC. It codes for CSDRAPGAGQETQYF.

The chain links TRBV11-2 to TRBJ2-1; 7 positions agree with TRBD2. The CDR3 covers 15 residues. The germline CDR1 and CDR2 sequences are SGHAT and FQNNGV. V lost 5 bases and J lost 4; bases outside the gene matches: 8. The CDR3 DNA reads as TGTGCCAGCAGCGTCGGGACTACCTATTACAATGAGCAGTTCTTC. Translated, it gives CASSVGTTYYNEQFF.

This clonotype was detected only a few times. V is TRBV28 and J is TRBJ1-2; a possible D gene is TRBD1 (5 bases). V lost 6 bases and J 8 bases, leaving 19 bases between the germline ends. In germline, CDR1 is MDHEN, CDR2 SYDVKM. The CDR3 runs to 14 residues. CDR3 nucleotides: TGTGCCAGCAGCCTTACGGGCGCAGGGTTAGGCTACACCTTC. Residues: CASSLTGAGLGYTF.

This sequence joins TRBV18 and TRBJ2-5, with 8 bases aligning to TRBD1. The CDR3 extends over 16 amino acids. The trim removed 4 bases at V and 4 bases at J, leaving 11 bases unmatched. Germline-derived CDR1 and CDR2 are KGHSH and LQKENI. The CDR3: CASSRGPQGARETQYF. CDR3 sequence (DNA): TGTGCCAGCTCACGCGGCCCTCAGGGGGCCCGAGAGACCCAGTACTTC.

The rearrangement uses TRBV12-3 or TRBV12-4 and TRBJ1-2; D is ambiguous. The germline V and J ends were trimmed by 6 bases and 0 bases, with 5 bases remaining between them. CDR3 length equals 12 residues. The CDR3: CASRASNYGYTF. Written as DNA, the CDR3 is TGTGCCAGCAGGGCTTCTAACTATGGCTACACCTTC.

This clonotype was seen a few times. The chain has TRBV6-2 or TRBV6-3 and TRBJ1-2; unclear D gene. The ends were cut back, 2 bases at V and 7 bases at J, with 14 bases in the middle. The CDR3 covers 14 residues. Germline V gene sequence: CDR1 MNHEY, CDR2 SVGEGT. The CDR3 reads CASSYGYRPRGYTF. In nucleotides, the CDR3 is TGTGCCAGCAGTTACGGTTACCGACCGCGTGGCTACACCTTC.

This clonotype was detected a few times. The rearrangement joins TRBV2 to TRBJ2-7; 9 bases fit TRBD2. CDR3 length: 13 residues. Germline CDR1 and CDR2: SNHLY and FYNNEI. V shed 4 bases, J shed 5 bases, and the junction held 3 bases outside the gene matches. The CDR3 DNA reads as TGTGCCAGCAGTGTGGTAGCGGGAGACGAGCAGTACGTC. Translated, it gives CASSVVAGDEQYV.

CDR3 in amino acids: CSAGGSWSEKLFF. Written as DNA, the CDR3 is TGCAGTGCAGGGGGCTCGTGGAGTGAAAAACTGTTTTTT. V usage is TRBV20-1 and J usage is TRBJ1-4; TRBD1 matches 7 bases. The length of the CDR3 is 13 residues. The V gene's germline CDR1 is DFQATT and CDR2 SNEGSKA (reference sequence). Losses at the gene ends were 6 bases for V and 7 bases for J; bases not matched to a gene: 8.

The rearrangement joins TRBV7-3 to TRBJ2-1, with D perhaps TRBD1 or TRBD2 (5 bases each). Germline loops: CDR1 SGHTA, CDR2 FQGTGA. V dropped 1 base and J dropped 12 bases, with 10 bases sitting between them. CDR3 length: 12 residues. The CDR3 protein is CASSLMGEGQFF. The CDR3 DNA reads TGTGCCAGCAGCTTAATGGGGGAAGGGCAGTTCTTC.

The CDR3 sequence is CASSPLDRLTGYTF. CDR3 bases: TGTGCCAGCAGCCCCCTGGACAGGTTGACCGGCTACACCTTC. V and J are TRBV27 and TRBJ1-2; 7 bases align to TRBD1. In germline, CDR1 is MNHEY, CDR2 SMNVEV (reference sequence). CDR3 length equals 14 residues. The V and J ends lost 6 bases and 8 bases, in that order; junction bases with no gene match: 12.

This clonotype has ten or more counts. CDR3 in DNA: TGTGCCAGCAGTCCCTTTATCGAAGTATTGAGCACAGATACGCAGTATTTT. It yields the protein CASSPFIEVLSTDTQYF. V is TRBV2 and J is TRBJ2-3; no definite D call. There are 17 residues in the CDR3. The V end was cut by 5 bases, the J end by 0 bases, with 18 bases between. Germline CDR1 SNHLY, CDR2 FYNNEI.

The rearrangement uses TRBV4-2 and TRBJ2-3, with TRBD1 as a possible D gene (5 bases). The germline gives CDR1 LGHNA, CDR2 YNFKEQ. This CDR3 spans 15 amino acids. V lost 1 base and J 7 bases, leaving 15 bases between the germline ends. The CDR3 loop is CASSQGEGDTNTQYF. As DNA, the CDR3 is TGTGCCAGCAGCCAAGGGGAAGGGGATACGAATACGCAGTATTTT.